One and the same sample provided the 31 T cell receptor beta chains below, sequenced in a study of OX40 agonist ivuxolimab in advanced cancers. The library was generated by the immunoSEQ multiplex PCR assay. TCRdb carries this immuneACCESS record with in-frame sequences only. Its versions omit some clonotypes, under half of them owing to an unresolved V gene in the studies checked, with the rest unexplained. The sample table holds more than 50,000 clones, of which more than 75% were seen once. The ten largest clones take up 2.6% of the sample. Specimen: CD4+ or CD8+ T cells sorted from blood, collected in a trial of the OX40 agonist ivuxolimab. These receptors were collected from an adult with an advanced solid tumor such as melanoma, head and neck, liver or kidney cancer.

This chain uses TRBV27 with TRBJ2-3, with 10 bases that match TRBD2. The CDR3 is made up of 15 amino acids. Unmatched junction bases numbered 6, after V lost 2 bases and J lost 7 bases. Germline V gives CDR1 MNHEY, CDR2 SMNVEV (reference sequence). The chain's CDR3 is CASSLEVAGGHTQYF. CDR3 sequence (DNA): TGTGCCAGCAGTTTAGAGGTAGCGGGGGGTCATACGCAGTATTTT.

The genes are TRBV19 and TRBJ1-1; 8 bases are a match to TRBD1. The CDR3 spans 14 residues. Losses at the gene ends were 11 bases for V and 3 bases for J; bases not matched to a gene: 11. Per the germline V gene, CDR1 is LNHDA and CDR2 is SQIVND (reference sequence). CDR3 in DNA: TGTGCCTCCTTCCAGGGGGCGGCACACACTGAAGCTTTCTTT. It specifies CASFQGAAHTEAFF.

This clone was detected only once. The CDR3 protein is CASSLGQGANEQFF. The CDR3 nucleotides are TGTGCCAGCTCACTAGGACAGGGGGCGAATGAGCAGTTCTTC. The rearrangement joins TRBV18 to TRBJ2-1; 11 bases are shared with TRBD1. V lost 4 bases, J lost 7 bases, and 3 bases stayed unmatched. The CDR3 has 14 residues. Germline V gene data show CDR1 as KGHSH and CDR2 as LQKENI. Full variable domain (outside the CDR3, taken from reference TRBV18 and TRBJ2-1): NAGVMQNPRHLVRRRGQEARLRCSPMKGHSHVYWYRQLPEEGLKFMVYLQKENIIDESGMPKERFSAEFPKEGPSILRIQQVVRGDSAAYFCASSLGQGANEQFFGPGTRLTVL.

This clone was detected a few times. The CDR3, as DNA: TGTGCCAGCAGCCCGACTAGCAGCACAGATACGCAGTATTTT. Amino acids: CASSPTSSTDTQYF. This sequence joins TRBV7-2 and TRBJ2-3; 7 bases fit TRBD2. Germline V lookup: CDR1 SGHTA, CDR2 FQGNSA. The ends lost 5 bases at V and 0 bases at J; junction bases unmatched: 2. The CDR3 is made up of 14 amino acids.

This chain uses TRBV30 with TRBJ2-7; no firm D call. The CDR3 is 14 amino acids. The V and J ends lost 0 bases and 0 bases respectively, with 9 bases between them. Germline V CDR1 and CDR2: GTSNPN, SVGIG (reference sequence). The CDR3 is CAWSVGGSSYEQYF. In nucleotides, the CDR3 is TGTGCCTGGAGTGTAGGTGGCAGCTCCTACGAGCAGTACTTC.

The chain joins TRBV19 to TRBJ2-2, with TRBD2 as a possible D gene (6 bases). Per germline, CDR1 LNHDA and CDR2 SQIVND (reference sequence). The V and J ends lost 5 bases and 2 bases respectively, with 21 bases between them. The CDR3 has 18 amino acids. In DNA form, the CDR3 reads TGTGCCAGTAGTCCCGGGACTGCCGGATCTTACAACACCGGGGAGCTGTTTTTT. It translates to CASSPGTAGSYNTGELFF.

The CDR3 nucleotides read TGTGCCAGCAGTGTCGAGTCTGGGGCCAACGTCCTGACTTTC. Its translation is CASSVESGANVLTF. The gene calls are TRBV2 and TRBJ2-6, with D hard to call. Trimming pared 4 bases from V and 1 base from J, leaving 5 bases between. Germline V gives CDR1 SNHLY, CDR2 FYNNEI. This CDR3 has 14 amino acids.

The chain is built from TRBV5-4 and TRBJ2-7; TRBD1 or TRBD2 may be the D gene (6 bases each). The V end lost 0 bases, the J end lost 3 bases, and 16 bases lay between the germline ends. Germline V lookup: CDR1 SGHNT, CDR2 YYREEE (reference sequence). This CDR3 contains 16 residues. CDR3 DNA sequence: TGTGCCAGCAGCTTGGACTTGGGGGGCCCATTCTACGAGCAGTACTTC. It is translated as CASSLDLGGPFYEQYF. The full variable domain, rest sourced from reference TRBV5-4 and TRBJ2-7, is ETGVTQSPTHLIKTRGQQVTLRCSSQSGHNTVSWYQQALGQGPQFIFQYYREEENGRGNFPPRFSGLQFPNYSSELNVNALELDDSALYLCASSLDLGGPFYEQYFGPGTRLTVT.

The gene calls are TRBV19 and TRBJ2-7; 13 bases map to TRBD2. CDR3 size: 17 residues. Losses at the gene ends were 5 bases for V and 2 bases for J; bases not matched to a gene: 9. The germline CDR1 and CDR2 sequences are LNHDA and SQIVND (reference sequence). The CDR3 sequence is CASSSTLTSGGTYEQYF. The DNA of the CDR3 is TGTGCCAGTAGTTCTACCCTGACTAGCGGGGGGACCTACGAGCAGTACTTC.

V usage is TRBV28 and J usage is TRBJ1-6, with D maybe TRBD1 (6 bases). Germline values: CDR1 MDHEN, CDR2 SYDVKM. The germline V and J ends were trimmed by 6 bases and 9 bases, with 24 bases remaining between them. CDR3 length equals 17 residues. This CDR3 is CASRLPTGALKSSPLHF. The CDR3 DNA follows: TGTGCCAGCAGGCTACCGACGGGGGCGTTGAAGAGTTCACCCCTCCACTTT.

This clone was counted between two and nine times. This rearrangement joins TRBV5-1 to TRBJ1-2; tentatively, D is TRBD1 (5 bases). The germline V and J ends were trimmed by 4 bases and 8 bases, with 15 bases remaining between them. Germline V gene lookup returns CDR1 SGHRS and CDR2 YFSETQ. CDR3 length: 13 amino acids. The CDR3 DNA follows: TGCGCCAGCAGCGTGGACACCAACGGGGGCTACACCTTC. The encoded protein is CASSVDTNGGYTF.

The CDR3 sequence is CASSLSPGGNTGELFF. The CDR3 DNA reads as TGCGCCAGCAGCTTGTCGCCGGGGGGCAACACCGGGGAGCTGTTTTTT. The V gene is TRBV5-1, the J gene TRBJ2-2; weak D call: TRBD2 (7 bases). V was shortened by 1 base and J by 2 bases, with 12 bases between the two germline ends. The germline V gene has CDR1 SGHRS and CDR2 YFSETQ. The CDR3 has 16 residues.

This rearrangement joins TRBV6-5 to TRBJ2-5; D is ambiguous. Germline CDR1 reads MNHEY; CDR2 reads SVGAGI. Trimming shortened V by 6 bases and J by 2 bases, and 13 bases separated the two germline ends. CDR3 length: 14 residues. The DNA of the CDR3 is TGTGCCAGCAGCACCAGACACTTACAAGAGACCCAGTACTTC. This encodes CASSTRHLQETQYF.

The chain has TRBV21-1 and TRBJ2-3. TRBV21-1 is marked as a pseudogene. CDR3 size: 18 residues. The CDR3 sequence is CASSKEEPAWPPTDTQYF. The CDR3 bases are TGTGCCAGCAGCAAAGAGGAACCCGCCTGGCCCCCCACAGATACGCAGTATTTT.

The V call is TRBV6-5, the J call TRBJ2-3; 8 bases line up with TRBD1. This CDR3 is built from 13 residues. After removal of 5 bases from V and 6 bases from J, the junction contained 4 bases not matched to a gene. The germline CDR1 and CDR2 sequences are MNHEY and SVGAGI. CDR3 nucleotides: TGTGCCAGCAGTCCGACAGGGGTGGATACGCAGTATTTT. This sequence encodes CASSPTGVDTQYF.

The CDR3 sequence is CASSQVTGGRQPQHF. The CDR3 coding sequence is TGCGCCAGCAGCCAAGTGACGGGGGGCCGCCAGCCCCAGCATTTT. This chain links TRBV4-1 with TRBJ1-5; a possible D gene is TRBD1 (6 bases). Deletions cut 1 base from V and 7 bases from J, with 14 bases between. Germline CDR1 reads MGHRA; CDR2 reads YSYEKL. There are 15 residues in the CDR3.

The V call is TRBV7-3, the J call TRBJ2-2; unclear D gene. This CDR3 is built from 16 residues. Germline V CDR1 and CDR2: SGHTA, FQGTGA. The V end lost 0 bases, the J end lost 0 bases, and 8 bases lay between the germline ends. This chain's CDR3 is CASSLTFTTNTGELFF. The CDR3 DNA follows: TGTGCCAGCAGCTTAACGTTTACTACGAACACCGGGGAGCTGTTTTTT. Filled out from reference TRBV7-3 and TRBJ2-2, the complete variable domain reads GAGVSQTPSNKVTEKGKYVELRCDPISGHTALYWYRQSLGQGPEFLIYFQGTGAADDSGLPNDRFFAVRPEGSVSTLKIQRTERGDSAVYLCASSLTFTTNTGELFFGEGSRLTVL.

V and J are TRBV23-1 and TRBJ1-5; possibly TRBD1 for D (5 bases). TRBV23-1 qualifies as an ORF whose function is uncertain. The CDR3 is 16 residues long. The V gene lost 1 base and the J gene lost 3 bases, with 13 bases spanning the gap. CDR3 sequence (DNA): TGCGCCAGCAGTCAATGGGGGGGACTGTACAATCAGCCCCAGCATTTT. Protein sequence: CASSQWGGLYNQPQHF.

The chain recombines TRBV28 with TRBJ1-1, with D unclear. The V gene's germline CDR1 is MDHEN and CDR2 SYDVKM. With 2 bases removed from V and 8 bases from J, the gap between germline ends came to 9 bases. The CDR3 consists of 12 residues. CDR3 sequence: CASSLNGVEAFF. The CDR3 nucleotides read TGTGCCAGCAGTTTAAACGGAGTAGAAGCTTTCTTT.

V usage is TRBV9 and J usage is TRBJ1-6; D is ambiguous. The CDR3 consists of 16 residues. Trimming stripped 0 bases from V and 5 bases from J, with 12 bases between. The germline CDR1 and CDR2 sequences are SGDLS and YYNGEE. The CDR3 sequence is CASSVEGSLNNSPLHF. CDR3 DNA: TGTGCCAGCAGCGTAGAAGGATCCCTTAATAATTCACCCCTCCACTTT.

The chain recombines TRBV5-1 with TRBJ2-2, with 7 bases lining up with TRBD1. The trim removed 4 bases at V and 0 bases at J, leaving 3 bases unmatched. The CDR3 sequence is 15 residues long. Per germline, CDR1 SGHRS and CDR2 YFSETQ. The CDR3 loop reads CASSKGTANTGELFF. As DNA, the CDR3 is TGCGCCAGCAGCAAAGGGACAGCGAACACCGGGGAGCTGTTTTTT.

The chain couples TRBV7-2 to TRBJ2-7; D call uncertain. V dropped 2 bases and J dropped 6 bases, with 8 bases sitting between them. This CDR3 has 12 residues. Germline V CDR1 and CDR2: SGHTA, FQGNSA. Here the CDR3 DNA reads TGTGCCAGCAGCTTAACGTTTAGCGAGCAGTACTTC. Encoded protein: CASSLTFSEQYF. The whole variable domain, remainder taken from reference TRBV7-2 and TRBJ2-7, is GAGVSQSPSNKVTEKGKDVELRCDPISGHTALYWYRQSLGQGLEFLIYFQGNSAPDKSGLPSDRFSAERTGGSVSTLTIQRTQQEDSAVYLCASSLTFSEQYFGPGTRLTVT.

This CDR3 is CASSQDLLGELFF. The DNA of the CDR3 is TGTGCCAGCAGCCAAGATCTATTAGGGGAGCTGTTTTTT. The V gene is TRBV14, the J gene TRBJ2-2; D is ambiguous. Per the germline V gene, CDR1 is SGHDN and CDR2 is FVKESK. Deletions cut 0 bases from V and 8 bases from J, with 7 bases between. The CDR3 consists of 13 residues.

The chain employs TRBV9 and TRBJ2-1; tentatively, D is TRBD1 or TRBD2 (7 bases each). CDR3 length: 17 residues. Per germline, CDR1 SGDLS and CDR2 YYNGEE. Trimming stripped 3 bases from V and 2 bases from J, with 18 bases between. The CDR3 spells CASSAPRGGSPYNEQFF. As DNA, the CDR3 is TGTGCCAGCAGCGCCCCCAGGGGGGGAAGCCCCTACAATGAGCAGTTCTTC.

The chain couples TRBV5-4 to TRBJ2-3; possibly TRBD2 for D (5 bases). The germline V gene encodes CDR1 SGHNT and CDR2 YYREEE (reference sequence). V lost 6 bases and J 1 base, leaving 12 bases between the germline ends. This CDR3 spans 14 amino acids. CDR3 residues: CASKGGSGTDTQYF. The CDR3 DNA sequence: TGTGCCAGCAAAGGAGGTAGCGGCACAGATACGCAGTATTTT. The complete variable domain, with remaining parts taken from reference TRBV5-4 and TRBJ2-3, reads ETGVTQSPTHLIKTRGQQVTLRCSSQSGHNTVSWYQQALGQGPQFIFQYYREEENGRGNFPPRFSGLQFPNYSSELNVNALELDDSALYLCASKGGSGTDTQYFGPGTRLTVL.

The chain uses TRBV28 and TRBJ2-4; 9 bases line up with TRBD1. The CDR3 covers 14 residues. Per the germline V gene, CDR1 is MDHEN and CDR2 is SYDVKM. With V trimmed by 4 bases and J by 7 bases, 5 bases remained unmatched. In DNA form, the CDR3 reads TGTGCCAGCAGTTCCGGACAGGGGACTAACATTCAGTACTTC. The encoded protein is CASSSGQGTNIQYF.

J is TRBJ1-1 and V is TRBV30; tentative D call: TRBD1 (6 bases). Germline assignment: CDR1 GTSNPN and CDR2 SVGIG (reference sequence). The V and J ends lost 0 bases and 5 bases respectively, with 13 bases between them. This CDR3 is built from 14 residues. As DNA, the CDR3 is TGTGCCTGGAGTGTAGGTCAGGGGCGGACTGAAGCTTTCTTT. Its protein is CAWSVGQGRTEAFF.

The rearrangement uses TRBV28 and TRBJ2-7; D uncertain. The CDR3 consists of 13 residues. With 7 bases removed from V and 3 bases from J, the gap between germline ends came to 13 bases. Germline loops: CDR1 MDHEN, CDR2 SYDVKM. CDR3: CASTPTVFYEQYF. DNA of the CDR3: TGTGCCAGCACCCCGACTGTCTTCTACGAGCAGTACTTC. Variable domain in full (rest from reference TRBV28 and TRBJ2-7): DVKVTQSSRYLVKRTGEKVFLECVQDMDHENMFWYRQDPGLGLRLIYFSYDVKMKEKGDIPEGYSVSREKKERFSLILESASTNQTSMYLCASTPTVFYEQYFGPGTRLTVT.

This chain uses TRBV5-1 with TRBJ2-7; D tentatively reads TRBD1 or TRBD2 (5 bases each). The V gene's germline CDR1 is SGHRS and CDR2 YFSETQ. V lost 3 bases, J lost 4 bases, and 23 bases lay in between. The CDR3 spans 17 residues. In DNA form, the CDR3 reads TGCGCCAGCAGCTCGCAAATATCCGGGACGGTAGATTACGAGCAGTACTTC. This encodes CASSSQISGTVDYEQYF. The variable domain in full, completed from reference TRBV5-1 and TRBJ2-7, reads KAGVTQTPRYLIKTRGQQVTLSCSPISGHRSVSWYQQTPGQGLQFLFEYFSETQRNKGNFPGRFSGRQFSNSRSEMNVSTLELGDSALYLCASSSQISGTVDYEQYFGPGTRLTVT.

The rearrangement joins TRBV30 to TRBJ2-7; 9 positions agree with TRBD1. The length of the CDR3 is 15 residues. V gave up 3 bases and J gave up 5 bases; unmatched junction bases: 11. Germline-derived CDR1 and CDR2 are GTSNPN and SVGIG (reference sequence). The CDR3: CAWRRPGQGTHEQYF. CDR3 DNA sequence: TGTGCCTGGAGGAGGCCGGGACAGGGAACCCACGAGCAGTACTTC. The full variable domain, rest sourced from reference TRBV30 and TRBJ2-7, is SQTIHQWPATLVQPVGSPLSLECTVEGTSNPNLYWYRQAAGRGLQLLFYSVGIGQISSEVPQNLSASRPQDRQFILSSKKLLLSDSGFYLCAWRRPGQGTHEQYFGPGTRLTVT.

The genes are TRBV7-2 and TRBJ2-7; D not certain. The CDR3 loop spans 13 amino acids. Germline CDR1 reads SGHTA; CDR2 reads FQGNSA. V gave up 3 bases and J gave up 3 bases, with 9 bases separating them. CDR3 protein: CASSFSGNYEQYF. DNA of the CDR3: TGTGCCAGCAGCTTCTCAGGAAACTACGAGCAGTACTTC.